These 14 T cell receptor beta chains came from one sample sequenced in a study of blood T cell repertoires in COVID-19. Data came from immunoSEQ multiplex PCR; TCRdb stores just in-frame clones and leaves some out. The profile shows 130,000 or so clones, roughly 80% of them singletons. The specimen was PBMCs or T cells enriched from blood (not recorded which). All receptors come from a man aged 50 to 60 who had recovered from COVID-19.

V usage is TRBV18 and J usage is TRBJ1-2; 7 bases match TRBD1. The germline CDR1 and CDR2 sequences are KGHSH and LQKENI. This CDR3 region has 13 residues. V dropped 4 bases and J dropped 6; count of bases not matched to a gene: 5. The CDR3 DNA is TGTGCCAGCTCACAGGGGGCAGGGGATGGCTACACCTTC. Translation gives CASSQGAGDGYTF.

The V and J genes are TRBV3-1 (or the pseudogene TRBV3-2) and TRBJ2-3, with TRBD2 identical over 11 bases. This CDR3 has 13 amino acids. V shed 8 bases and J 5 bases; nucleotides not matched to a gene: 3. The germline gives CDR1 LGHDT, CDR2 YNNKEL (reference sequence). The CDR3 DNA reads TGTGCCAGCGCGGGACTAGCGGAAGATACGCAGTATTTT. Its translation: CASAGLAEDTQYF.

This chain joins TRBV20-1 and TRBJ1-4, with 12 nucleotides matching TRBD1. This CDR3 is built from 14 residues. V shed 3 bases and J 11 bases; nucleotides not matched to a gene: 7. Germline assignment: CDR1 DFQATT and CDR2 SNEGSKA (reference sequence). The CDR3 reads CSASGGQGAKKLFF. CDR3 nucleotide sequence: TGCAGTGCTAGTGGGGGACAGGGGGCCAAGAAACTGTTTTTT.

This chain connects TRBV6-2 or TRBV6-3 to TRBJ2-2; 7 positions match TRBD1. The CDR3 consists of 15 residues. Germline values: CDR1 MNHEY, CDR2 SVGEGT. Losses at the gene ends were 0 bases for V and 3 bases for J; bases not matched to a gene: 1. CDR3 protein: CASSYSDRYTGELFF. The CDR3 nucleotides read TGTGCCAGCAGTTACTCGGACAGGTACACCGGGGAGCTGTTTTTT.

This chain joins TRBV5-1 and TRBJ2-7, with 9 bases that match TRBD1. V lost 4 bases to trimming and J lost 0 bases; unmatched junction nucleotides: 11. This CDR3 has 17 amino acids. In germline, CDR1 is SGHRS, CDR2 YFSETQ. The CDR3 coding sequence is TGCGCCAGCAGCCGTCCCGCTGGGACAGGGAGCTCCTACGAGCAGTACTTC. Translated, it gives CASSRPAGTGSSYEQYF.

This clone was observed a handful of times. The chain joins TRBV9 to TRBJ1-6, with 10 bases aligning to TRBD1. J gave up 7 bases and V 4 bases, and 5 bases lay outside the gene matches. Per the germline V gene, CDR1 is SGDLS and CDR2 is YYNGEE. The CDR3 has 15 amino acids. The CDR3 loop is CASSLRDRGNSPLHF. The CDR3 nucleotides read TGTGCCAGCAGCCTCCGGGACAGGGGCAATTCACCCCTCCACTTT. Variable domain in full (rest from reference TRBV9 and TRBJ1-6): DSGVTQTPKHLITATGQRVTLRCSPRSGDLSVYWYQQSLDQGLQFLIQYYNGEERAKGNILERFSAQQFPDLHSELNLSSLELGDSALYFCASSLRDRGNSPLHFGNGTRLTVT.

The rearrangement uses TRBV2 and TRBJ1-1; the match to TRBD1 covers 8 bases. V shed 6 bases and J 3 bases; nucleotides not matched to a gene: 12. The CDR3 totals 16 residues. Germline CDR1 and CDR2: SNHLY and FYNNEI. The CDR3 DNA is TGTGCCAGCAGCCCCCGGACAGGGTTGGGGGACACTGAAGCTTTCTTT. Its translation is CASSPRTGLGDTEAFF. Combining the CDR3 with reference TRBV2 and TRBJ1-1 gives the whole variable domain EPEVTQTPSHQVTQMGQEVILRCVPISNHLYFYWYRQILGQKVEFLVSFYNNEISEKSEIFDDQFSVERPDGSNFTLKIRSTKLEDSAMYFCASSPRTGLGDTEAFFGQGTRLTVV.

The chain couples TRBV7-2 to TRBJ2-3, with 7 bases lining up with TRBD2. CDR3 length: 17 residues. V trimming: 5 bases; J trimming: 0 bases; junction bases outside the gene matches: 11. CDR1 is SGHTA and CDR2 is FQGNSA in the germline V gene. The CDR3 DNA sequence: TGTGCCAGCAGCCCACACACTAGCGCGACTAGCACAGATACGCAGTATTTT. As protein: CASSPHTSATSTDTQYF.

The chain combines TRBV5-4 with TRBJ2-5; 9 bases line up with TRBD2. The CDR3 has 16 amino acids. The ends lost 0 bases at V and 5 bases at J; junction bases unmatched: 8. Germline assignment: CDR1 SGHNT and CDR2 YYREEE (reference sequence). The CDR3 bases are TGTGCCAGCAGCTTGGCGGCGGGGGGGCTCGGGGAGACCCAGTACTTC. Translation: CASSLAAGGLGETQYF.

In DNA, the CDR3 is TGTGCCAGCAGCCCTATGGGACAGGCGAACTACAATGAGCAGTTCTTC. This gives the protein CASSPMGQANYNEQFF. The chain links TRBV5-8 to TRBJ2-1; 8 bases are shared with TRBD1. The CDR3 spans 16 residues. V trimming: 4 bases; J trimming: 3 bases; junction bases outside the gene matches: 9. Germline-derived CDR1 and CDR2 are SGHTS and YDEGEE.

The rearrangement uses TRBV7-2 and TRBJ1-2; D is undetermined. CDR1 SGHTA and CDR2 FQGNSA come from the germline V gene. V was clipped by 1 base and J by 8 bases, with 11 bases between them. CDR3 length: 13 residues. CDR3 region: CASSLGSQNGYTF. The CDR3 nucleotides read TGTGCCAGCAGCTTAGGATCTCAGAACGGCTACACCTTC.

Notes on this clone: The junction departs from germline at one end; a sequencing error may be responsible. The chain carries TRBV24-1 and TRBJ2-7; tentative D call: TRBD2 (5 bases). Looked up from germline, CDR1 is KGHDR and CDR2 is SFDVKD. This CDR3 has 11 residues. As DNA, the CDR3 is TGTGCCACCGGAGAAGACTACAAGCAGTACTTC. This gives the protein CATGEDYKQYF.

V usage is TRBV30 and J usage is TRBJ1-5, with a possible D match to TRBD1 (6 bases). The germline gives CDR1 GTSNPN, CDR2 SVGIG (reference sequence). Between the trimmed V and J ends, which lost 0 bases and 5 bases, there was a span of 20 bases. The length of the CDR3 is 17 residues. CDR3 residues: CAWSVRVGANVDQPQHF. CDR3 nucleotides: TGTGCCTGGAGTGTACGGGTGGGGGCGAATGTGGATCAGCCCCAGCATTTT. The full variable domain, with the rest looked up from reference TRBV30 and TRBJ1-5, is SQTIHQWPATLVQPVGSPLSLECTVEGTSNPNLYWYRQAAGRGLQLLFYSVGIGQISSEVPQNLSASRPQDRQFILSSKKLLLSDSGFYLCAWSVRVGANVDQPQHFGDGTRLSIL.

This chain links TRBV11-2 with TRBJ2-5; tentatively, D is TRBD1 (5 bases). Germline V gives CDR1 SGHAT, CDR2 FQNNGV. The CDR3 extends over 16 amino acids. The V end was cut by 1 base, the J end by 2 bases, with 14 bases between. This chain's CDR3 is CASSLGGAVPQETQYF. The DNA for the CDR3 is TGTGCCAGCAGCTTAGGGGGCGCGGTACCTCAAGAGACCCAGTACTTC.